These T cell receptor beta chains were read from a single sample in a study of blood T cell repertoires in COVID-19. Data came from immunoSEQ multiplex PCR; TCRdb stores just in-frame clones and leaves some out. This sample yields fewer than 150,000 clones, of which around 85% are seen a single time; approximately 16% belongs to the top ten. The sequenced sample consisted of peripheral blood. These receptors were collected from a woman between 45 and 60 years old with acute or convalescent COVID-19. Each CDR3 is given with its conserved first and last residue. The order of the fields is D gene, V gene, clone size, J gene, CDR3 protein, CDR3 DNA. A D gene is named only where the DNA matches it firmly. Clone sizes are given selectively: once, few, many, or a class where the clone is expanded.

NA,TRBV5-8,NA,TRBJ2-2,CASSSRALNTGELFF,TGTGCCAGCAGCTCGAGAGCCCTGAACACCGGGGAGCTGTTTTTT
NA,TRBV3-1/TRBV3-2,once,TRBJ2-7,CASSQDLRTGTTYEQYF,TGTGCCAGCAGCCAAGATCTTAGGACTGGGACAACCTACGAGCAGTACTTC
NA,TRBV19,NA,TRBJ2-1,CASQKRGEQFF,TGTGCCTCCCAAAAAAGGGGCGAGCAGTTCTTC
TRBD1,TRBV11-2,NA,TRBJ1-1,CASRLRPGQKNTEAFF,TGTGCCAGCAGACTCCGGCCGGGACAGAAAAACACTGAAGCTTTCTTT
NA,TRBV6-6,once,TRBJ1-5,CASTGSGGGNQPQHF,TGTGCCAGCACGGGGTCGGGGGGAGGGAATCAGCCCCAGCATTTT
NA,TRBV9,few,TRBJ1-1,CASSLRRDVNTEAFF,TGTGCCAGCAGCCTACGGAGGGACGTGAACACTGAAGCTTTCTTT
NA,TRBV5-1,NA,TRBJ1-1,CASSLSTPGRTEAFF,TGCGCCAGCAGCTTGTCAACCCCGGGAAGGACTGAAGCTTTCTTT
NA,TRBV7-2,few,TRBJ1-2,CASSSRTNYGYTF,TGTGCCAGCAGCTCCCGTACTAACTATGGCTACACCTTC
NA,TRBV5-6,NA,TRBJ2-3,CASSGDASGLQGTQYF,TGTGCCAGCAGCGGCGATGCGAGTGGGCTACAAGGTACGCAGTATTTT
TRBD2,TRBV30,NA,TRBJ2-7,CAWSVLAGGYEQYF,TGTGCCTGGAGTGTATTAGCGGGGGGTTACGAGCAGTACTTC
NA,TRBV2,NA,TRBJ2-1,CASASVTWGRDEQFF,TGTGCCAGCGCCAGCGTTACGTGGGGCAGGGATGAGCAGTTCTTC
NA,TRBV5-1,NA,TRBJ1-2,CASTLTDAYGYTF,TGCGCCAGCACCCTGACAGACGCCTATGGCTACACCTTC
TRBD1,TRBV15,NA,TRBJ2-2,CATSRKYRGNTGELFF,TGTGCCACCAGCAGGAAATACAGGGGTAACACCGGGGAGCTGTTTTTT
NA,TRBV19,NA,TRBJ1-1,CASSTGVTAFF,TGTGCCAGTAGTACGGGGGTTACAGCTTTCTTT
NA,TRBV30,NA,TRBJ2-2,CAWRLPGGGNTGELFF,TGTGCCTGGAGGCTACCCGGGGGAGGGAACACCGGGGAGCTGTTTTTT
NA,TRBV6-1,NA,TRBJ1-2,CASSEQEGFSYGYTF,TGTGCCAGCAGTGAACAGGAGGGTTTTTCTTATGGCTACACCTTC